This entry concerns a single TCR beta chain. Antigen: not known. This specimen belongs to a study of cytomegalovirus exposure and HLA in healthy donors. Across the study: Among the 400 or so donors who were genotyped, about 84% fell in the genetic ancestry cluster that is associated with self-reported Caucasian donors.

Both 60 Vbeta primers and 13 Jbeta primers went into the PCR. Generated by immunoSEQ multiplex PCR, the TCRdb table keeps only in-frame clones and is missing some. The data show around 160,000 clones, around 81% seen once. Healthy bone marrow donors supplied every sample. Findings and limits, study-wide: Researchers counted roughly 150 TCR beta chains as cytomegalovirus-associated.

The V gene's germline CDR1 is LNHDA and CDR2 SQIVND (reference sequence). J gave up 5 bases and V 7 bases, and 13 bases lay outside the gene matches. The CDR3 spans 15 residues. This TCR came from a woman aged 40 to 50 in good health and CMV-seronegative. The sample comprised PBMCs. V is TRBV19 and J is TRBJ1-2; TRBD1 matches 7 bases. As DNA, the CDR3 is TGTGCCAGTACTCCCAAGGCTACAGGGGTATATGGCTACACCTTC. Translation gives CASTPKATGVYGYTF.